A selection of T cell receptor beta chains follows, all from one sample in a study of blood T cell repertoires in COVID-19. Repertoires were generated with immunoSEQ multiplex PCR, while TCRdb's copy carries only in-frame clones and drops some. The table includes roughly 250,000 clones, 70% to 90% detected once. The source material was PBMCs or T cells enriched from blood (not recorded which). The receptors stem from a woman aged 40 to 50 with acute COVID-19. CDR3s include the opening cysteine and the closing phenylalanine or tryptophan. The D gene is left open where the match is weak.

TRBJ2-7 NA TRBV7-9 CASSLTRAGRPIGSYEQYF TGTGCCAGCAGCTTGACCCGTGCGGGCCGCCCCATTGGATCCTACGAGCAGTACTTC
TRBJ2-1 TRBD2 TRBV4-1 CASSQAGLAGGDEQFF TGCGCCAGCAGCCAGGCTGGACTAGCGGGGGGGGATGAGCAGTTCTTC
TRBJ2-2 TRBD1 TRBV7-3 CASRRTGANTGELFF TGTGCCAGCAGGAGGACAGGCGCGAACACCGGGGAGCTGTTTTTT
TRBJ2-4 TRBD1 TRBV4-1 CASSQRWASGGQNIQYF TGCGCCAGCAGCCAAAGGTGGGCGTCAGGGGGCCAAAACATTCAGTACTTC
TRBJ1-1 NA TRBV5-4 CASSSPNTEAFF TGTGCCAGCAGCTCTCCGAACACTGAAGCTTTCTTT
TRBJ2-7 NA TRBV9 CASGRSDYEQYF TGTGCCAGCGGGAGGAGCGACTACGAGCAGTACTTC
TRBJ1-4 TRBD1 TRBV5-5 CASSFGTGNNEKLFF TGTGCCAGCAGCTTTGGGACAGGAAACAATGAAAAACTGTTTTTT
TRBJ2-2 NA TRBV21-1 CASSKSVGLAGVGTGELFF TGTGCCAGCAGCAAATCGGTGGGACTAGCGGGAGTAGGAACCGGGGAGCTGTTTTTT
TRBJ2-7 NA TRBV5-1 CASSLGANYEQYF TGCGCCAGCAGCTTGGGTGCTAACTACGAGCAGTACTTC
TRBJ2-2 NA TRBV7-8 CASSSARGSGELFF TGTGCCAGCAGCTCGGCAAGGGGGTCCGGGGAGCTGTTTTTT